What follows are 16 T cell receptor beta chains derived from one specimen sequenced in a study of Ad26.COV2.S vaccination and SARS-CoV-2 variants. Profiled with immunoSEQ multiplex PCR; TCRdb holds only in-frame clones, not every one. The sample includes more than 250,000 clones, 70% to 90% seen only once; the top ten take around 3%. The treatment here: 15 to 20 received Ad26.COV2.S at low or high dose, single or two shots; roughly five received placebo; per-sample allocation not given. Sampling was done on day 63 after the first vaccine or placebo injection. The sample was peripheral blood, taken in a trial of Ad26.COV2.S vaccine versus placebo. All receptors come from a person between 18 and 59 years old who received the Ad26.COV2.S COVID-19 vaccine or a placebo.

This chain joins TRBV5-3 and TRBJ2-7; D not certain. TRBV5-3 qualifies as an ORF whose function is uncertain. The CDR3 runs 13 residues. The V end lost 8 bases, the J end lost 2 bases, and 14 bases lay between the germline ends. The CDR3 bases are TGTGCCAGTCCAACCGGAGTACCCTACGAGCAGTACTTC. Translated, it gives CASPTGVPYEQYF.

The chain uses TRBV7-2 and TRBJ1-4, with a weak D call TRBD1 (6 bases). Trimming left V 2 bases short and J 5 bases short, with 12 bases between. Looked up from germline, CDR1 is SGHTA and CDR2 is FQGNSA. CDR3 length: 15 residues. CDR3 sequence (DNA): TGTGCCAGCAGCTTATTACAGGGAGGGAATGAAAAACTGTTTTTT. This codes for CASSLLQGGNEKLFF. The full variable domain, completed using reference TRBV7-2 and TRBJ1-4, is GAGVSQSPSNKVTEKGKDVELRCDPISGHTALYWYRQSLGQGLEFLIYFQGNSAPDKSGLPSDRFSAERTGGSVSTLTIQRTQQEDSAVYLCASSLLQGGNEKLFFGSGTQLSVL.

The rearrangement joins TRBV14 to TRBJ2-7, with D possibly TRBD1 on 5 matching bases. Per the germline V gene, CDR1 is SGHDN and CDR2 is FVKESK. V was clipped by 2 bases and J by 6 bases, with 11 bases between them. The CDR3 has 13 amino acids. CDR3 in DNA: TGTGCCAGCAGCCAACAGGGAATTCGCGAGCAGTACTTC. It encodes CASSQQGIREQYF. Full variable domain (remainder filled in from reference TRBV14 and TRBJ2-7): EAGVTQFPSHSVIEKGQTVTLRCDPISGHDNLYWYRRVMGKEIKFLLHFVKESKQDESGMPNNRFLAERTGGTYSTLKVQPAELEDSGVYFCASSQQGIREQYFGPGTRLTVT.

The chain uses TRBV11-1 and TRBJ1-1; no clear D gene. V gave up 5 bases and J gave up 2 bases, with 6 bases separating them. CDR3 length equals 12 residues. Germline CDR1 and CDR2: SGHAT and FQDESV (reference sequence). In DNA, the CDR3 is TGTGCCAGCAGCAGGATCAACACTGAAGCTTTCTTT. It codes for CASSRINTEAFF.

The chain carries TRBV24-1 and TRBJ1-2; no clear D. The CDR3 is made up of 13 amino acids. Trimming removed 2 bases from V and 8 bases from J, with 11 bases in between. Germline-derived CDR1 and CDR2 are KGHDR and SFDVKD. CDR3 in amino acids: CATSDWRGRGYTF. As DNA, the CDR3 is TGTGCCACCAGTGATTGGCGGGGTAGGGGCTACACCTTC.

This CDR3 reads CASSGQRETQYF. Written as DNA, the CDR3 is TGTGCCAGCAGTGGACAGAGAGAGACCCAGTACTTC. This chain joins TRBV2 and TRBJ2-5, with a weak D call TRBD1 (5 bases). The CDR3 runs 12 residues. Germline loops: CDR1 SNHLY, CDR2 FYNNEI. The V end lost 4 bases, the J end lost 4 bases, and 7 bases lay between the germline ends.

The chain carries TRBV12-2 and TRBJ2-7; whether TRBD1, the table's D call, matches the DNA was not checked. TRBV12-2 is recorded as a pseudogene. This CDR3 region has 14 residues. The CDR3 region has the DNA TGTGCAAGTCGCTTAGGCAGGGGGAACTACGAGCAGTACTTC. Protein: CASRLGRGNYEQYF.

The V call is TRBV6-1, the J call TRBJ1-2; D ambiguous. CDR1 MNHNS and CDR2 SASEGT come from the germline V gene. The CDR3 spans 14 residues. V dropped 3 bases and J dropped 6 bases, with 14 bases sitting between them. The CDR3 spells CASSELQSAHGYTF. The CDR3 bases are TGTGCCAGCAGTGAGCTACAAAGCGCCCATGGCTACACCTTC.

CDR3 residues: CATSMTGGSGANVLTF. In DNA form, the CDR3 reads TGTGCCACCAGCATGACAGGGGGCTCTGGGGCCAACGTCCTGACTTTC. The rearrangement links TRBV15 to TRBJ2-6; 9 bases align to TRBD1. From germline, CDR1 is LNHNV and CDR2 YYDKDF (reference sequence). Trimming took 4 bases from V and 0 from J; bases not matched to a gene: 1. This CDR3 comprises 16 residues.

V is TRBV5-6 and J is TRBJ2-7; 7 nucleotides line up with TRBD2. Germline V gene data show CDR1 as SGHDT and CDR2 as YYEEEE. The length of the CDR3 is 13 residues. Trimming removed 4 bases from V and 3 bases from J; junction bases left unmatched: 4. CDR3 sequence reads: CASSLSGNYEQYF. The CDR3 coding sequence is TGTGCCAGCAGCCTGAGCGGGAACTACGAGCAGTACTTC.

The CDR3 loop reads CASSSTGGDAFF. The CDR3 bases are TGTGCCAGCAGTTCTACAGGGGGCGATGCTTTCTTT. The chain is built from TRBV6-6 and TRBJ1-1; 9 nucleotides match TRBD1. Germline V CDR1 and CDR2: MNHNY, SVGAGI (reference sequence). The CDR3 spans 12 residues. V trimming: 4 bases; J trimming: 11 bases; junction bases outside the gene matches: 5.

The sample holds one count of this clone. The chain recombines TRBV20-1 with TRBJ1-1; D unresolved. The CDR3 consists of 11 residues. The germline gives CDR1 DFQATT, CDR2 SNEGSKA (reference sequence). The ends were cut back, 6 bases at V and 2 bases at J, with 7 bases in the middle. CDR3 residues: CSAAGNTEAFF. The CDR3 DNA is TGCAGTGCCGCAGGCAACACTGAAGCTTTCTTT.

The chain recombines TRBV27 with TRBJ2-4; D gene ambiguous. CDR3 length equals 15 residues. Germline loops: CDR1 MNHEY, CDR2 SMNVEV (reference sequence). With 0 bases removed from V and 6 bases from J, the gap between germline ends came to 12 bases. The CDR3 region is CASSLSWAGTNIQYF. For the CDR3, the DNA is TGTGCCAGCAGTTTATCTTGGGCAGGAACAAACATTCAGTACTTC.

This clone was observed a handful of times. The chain joins TRBV29-1 to TRBJ2-1; 9 bases line up with TRBD2. The CDR3 length is 13 residues. V lost 4 bases and J lost 9; bases outside the gene matches: 7. Germline CDR1 is SQVTM and CDR2 is ANQGSEA. CDR3 sequence: CSVVAGDFGEQFF. The CDR3 DNA sequence: TGCAGCGTTGTAGCGGGAGATTTCGGTGAGCAGTTCTTC.

The chain uses TRBV6-5 and TRBJ2-7, with D tentatively TRBD2 (6 bases). Germline loops: CDR1 MNHEY, CDR2 SVGAGI. Trimming removed 2 bases at V and 3 bases at J, with 17 bases between. The CDR3 covers 16 residues. CDR3 sequence: CASSYAAAPGVYEQYF. CDR3 DNA sequence: TGTGCCAGCAGTTACGCCGCCGCCCCGGGGGTCTACGAGCAGTACTTC.

The gene calls are TRBV5-1 and TRBJ2-7; TRBD1 aligns across 8 bases. Germline V lookup: CDR1 SGHRS, CDR2 YFSETQ. V lost 5 bases and J lost 1; bases outside the gene matches: 11. CDR3 length equals 16 residues. The CDR3 region has the DNA TGCGCCAGCAGAGCTGACAGGGGATTAGCGTCCTACGAGCAGTACTTC. Translating gives CASRADRGLASYEQYF.